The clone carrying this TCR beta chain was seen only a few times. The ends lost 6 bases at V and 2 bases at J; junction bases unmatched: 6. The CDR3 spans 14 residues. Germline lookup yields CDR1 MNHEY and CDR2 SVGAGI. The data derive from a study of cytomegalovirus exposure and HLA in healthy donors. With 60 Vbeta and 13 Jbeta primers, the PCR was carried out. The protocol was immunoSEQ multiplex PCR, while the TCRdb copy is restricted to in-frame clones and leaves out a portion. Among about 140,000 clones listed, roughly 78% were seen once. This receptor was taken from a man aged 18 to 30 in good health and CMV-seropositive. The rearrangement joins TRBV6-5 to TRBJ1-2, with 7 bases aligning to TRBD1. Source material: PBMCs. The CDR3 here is CASRATGRNYGYTF. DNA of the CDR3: TGTGCCAGCAGAGCGACAGGGAGAAACTATGGCTACACCTTC.